Described below is a single T cell receptor (beta chain) sequence and its context. The antigen remains undetermined. This specimen comes from a study of shared clonotypes between healthy human individuals. Study as a whole: Per-donor plates numbered three CD4 naive, three CD4 memory, two CD8 naive and one CD8 memory.

It was CD45RO-negative cells, positively selected for CCR7, that made up naive CD8 cells, with terminally differentiated effector memory CD45RA+ cells excluded. Every donor, a Caucasian adult, lived in Nashville, Tennessee. Assay: immunoSEQ multiplex PCR; the TCRdb copy retains only in-frame clones and omits some. The sample contains 660,000 or so clones, approximately 96% of which appear only once. The study's findings and limits: Compared with clonotypes that all four donors shared, non-shared clonotypes had lower generation probabilities. Sharing across four donors was highest in naive CD4 (approximately 5%) and lowest in memory CD8 (about 0.4%).

The sequenced sample was naive CD8+ T cells sorted from blood. This receptor was identified in a woman in her 30s in good health.

DNA for the CDR3: TGTGCCAGCAGCTTCACACCAGGGGGCCCAGATACGCAGTATTTT. Translating gives CASSFTPGGPDTQYF. The gene calls are TRBV7-8 and TRBJ2-3; 8 bases fit TRBD1. The CDR3 is 15 residues long. The J segment lost 4 bases and the V segment lost 3 bases, leaving 6 bases of the junction unmatched. Germline assignment: CDR1 SGHVS and CDR2 FQNEAQ. The variable domain in full, completed from reference TRBV7-8 and TRBJ2-3, reads GAGVSQSPRYKVAKRGQDVALRCDPISGHVSLFWYQQALGQGPEFLTYFQNEAQLDKSGLPSDRFFAERPEGSVSTLKIQRTQQEDSAVYLCASSFTPGGPDTQYFGPGTRLTVL.